This entry lists 28 T cell receptor beta chains sequenced from one sample in a study of glioma-infiltrating T cells. TCR alpha and beta CDR3 regions were amplified from RNA using iRepertoire nested multiplex PCR. Each CDR3 protein is one row after TCRdb ran MiXCR on the multiplex PCR reads. This table has fewer than 200,000 distinct CDR3 sequences, over 30% appearing once. The sequencing input was glioma tissue, nonneoplastic brain tissue, or PBMCs (not recorded which). The receptors shown here come from a human donor with low-grade glioma or glioblastoma, undergoing nonglioma brain surgery, or in good health (not recorded which).

This clonotype appeared many times. The chain has TRBV18 and TRBJ1-1; a possible D gene is TRBD1 (5 bases). V lost 6 bases, J lost 1 base, and 12 bases lay in between. The CDR3 has 14 residues. CDR1 KGHSH and CDR2 LQKENI come from the germline V gene. CDR3 residues: CASSPGGGNTEAFF. The CDR3 DNA follows: TGTGCCAGCTCTCCGGGCGGGGGGAACACTGAAGCTTTCTTT.

This clonotype was observed many times. The chain recombines TRBV19 with TRBJ2-1, with D possibly being TRBD1 or TRBD2 (5 bases each). The CDR3 is 16 amino acids. V was pared by 5 bases and J by 5 bases, with 19 bases between. CDR1 LNHDA and CDR2 SQIVND come from the germline V gene (reference sequence). CDR3 loop: CASSSPVGRVDNEQFF. CDR3 sequence (DNA): TGTGCCAGTAGTTCTCCCGTGGGACGGGTGGACAATGAGCAGTTCTTC. Using reference TRBV19 and TRBJ2-1 for the parts outside the CDR3, the full variable domain is DGGITQSPKYLFRKEGQNVTLSCEQNLNHDAMYWYRQDPGQGLRLIYYSQIVNDFQKGDIAEGYSVSREKKESFPLTVTSAQKNPTAFYLCASSSPVGRVDNEQFFGPGTRLTVL.

This chain joins TRBV15 and TRBJ2-1; the match to TRBD2 covers 10 bases. Trimming at V came to 0 bases and at J to 9 bases, leaving 8 bases not matched to a gene. The CDR3 sequence is 16 residues long. Germline V gene data show CDR1 as LNHNV and CDR2 as YYDKDF (reference sequence). Here the CDR3 DNA reads TGTGCCACCAGCAGAGATCGAGCGGGAGGGCGTAGTGAGCAGTTCTTC. Amino acid sequence: CATSRDRAGGRSEQFF.

Details on this clonotype: The DNA is left out, because the CDR3 cannot be placed on it with certainty; the CDR3 is given as TCRdb lists it. The chain couples TRBV6-2 or TRBV6-3 to TRBJ2-7; TRBD2, the table's D call, was not compared with the DNA. Germline V gives CDR1 MNHEY, CDR2 SVGEGT. The CDR3 sequence runs 16 residues, both termini included. CDR3 amino acids: CASSYQWGSGSHEQCF.

This clonotype was recorded many times. The V and J genes are TRBV12-3 or TRBV12-4 and TRBJ1-4, with 7 bases identical to TRBD1. CDR3 length equals 12 residues. V lost 3 bases, J lost 13 bases, and 5 bases stayed unmatched. This CDR3 reads CASSFSSGGLFF. CDR3 in DNA: TGTGCCAGCAGTTTTAGTTCAGGGGGACTGTTTTTT.

This clonotype appeared many times. The chain employs TRBV6-1 and TRBJ2-5; possibly TRBD1 for D (6 bases). Between the trimmed V and J ends, which lost 6 bases and 1 base, there was a span of 12 bases. Germline loops: CDR1 MNHNS, CDR2 SASEGT. The CDR3 consists of 14 residues. The CDR3 loop reads CASRQGTLQETQYF. The CDR3 DNA is TGTGCCAGCAGGCAGGGGACCCTCCAAGAGACCCAGTACTTC.

The chain couples TRBV6-2 or TRBV6-3 to TRBJ1-1; 8 bases map to TRBD1. Germline V gene lookup returns CDR1 MNHEY and CDR2 SVGEGT. CDR3 size: 14 residues. V was clipped by 2 bases and J by 7 bases; unmatched bases: 6. The CDR3 sequence: CASSYGTGPGEAFF. CDR3 bases: TGTGCCAGCAGTTACGGGACAGGCCCTGGTGAAGCTTTCTTT.

This clonotype was seen at least ten times. The chain links TRBV5-4 to TRBJ2-1; D might be TRBD2 (5 bases). Germline V lookup: CDR1 SGHNT, CDR2 YYREEE (reference sequence). V gave up 2 bases and J gave up 2 bases, with 11 bases separating them. The CDR3 sequence is 15 residues long. The CDR3 reads CASSFGGGAYNEQFF. The CDR3 region has the DNA TGTGCCAGCAGCTTCGGCGGAGGAGCCTACAATGAGCAGTTCTTC.

This clonotype showed up just a few times. CDR3 in DNA: TGCGCCAGCAGTGAACAGGCTACCTACGAGCAGTACTTC. Its translation is CASSEQATYEQYF. The V call is TRBV10-2, the J call TRBJ2-7; D might be TRBD1 (5 bases). Trimming shortened V by 3 bases and J by 2 bases, and 8 bases separated the two germline ends. Germline V gene lookup returns CDR1 WSHSY and CDR2 SAAADI. The CDR3 is 13 residues long.

This clonotype was observed at least ten times. V gene TRBV29-1 combines with J gene TRBJ2-5; D unresolved. V was cut by 5 bases and J by 5 bases, with 15 bases left in between. The CDR3 is 13 residues long. From germline, CDR1 is SQVTM and CDR2 ANQGSEA. CDR3 in DNA: TGCAGCGTTTCGGTCCAACTGATGGAGACCCAGTACTTC. Translation gives CSVSVQLMETQYF.

In its sample, this clonotype was seen many times. The V and J genes are TRBV28 and TRBJ2-3; maybe TRBD2 (6 bases). CDR3 length: 15 residues. V dropped 3 bases and J dropped 2 bases, with 12 bases sitting between them. CDR1 and CDR2 from the germline V gene are MDHEN and SYDVKM. The CDR3 spells CASSFRGLNTDTQYF. CDR3 nucleotide sequence: TGTGCCAGCAGTTTTCGGGGACTGAACACAGATACGCAGTATTTT.

In this sample, this clonotype turned up many times. This rearrangement joins TRBV6-2 or TRBV6-3 to TRBJ2-7; D is unresolved. Trimming cost V 4 bases and J 9 bases, with 10 bases left between them. The germline V gene has CDR1 MNHEY and CDR2 SVGEGT. The CDR3 is 11 amino acids. Written as DNA, the CDR3 is TGTGCCAGCAGTTCACTCGTTGTGCAGTACTTC. Its translation is CASSSLVVQYF.

The V and J genes are TRBV19 and TRBJ1-1; D is unclear. The germline CDR1 and CDR2 sequences are LNHDA and SQIVND (reference sequence). The CDR3 covers 16 residues. Trimming pared 8 bases from V and 1 base from J, leaving 20 bases between. CDR3 bases: TGTGCCAGTTGTACCCCTTCTGGGCAGGCGAACACTGAAGCTTTCTTT. Translated: CASCTPSGQANTEAFF.

The gene calls are TRBV7-2 and TRBJ2-7, with TRBD1 matching 12 bases. The CDR3 covers 16 residues. The germline gives CDR1 SGHTA, CDR2 FQGNSA. The V and J ends lost 5 bases and 7 bases, in that order; junction bases with no gene match: 12. The CDR3 loop is CASSRFPGQGAGEQYF. DNA for the CDR3: TGTGCCAGCAGCAGATTCCCGGGACAGGGGGCAGGAGAGCAGTACTTC. Based on the CDR3 plus reference TRBV7-2 and TRBJ2-7, the full variable domain is GAGVSQSPSNKVTEKGKDVELRCDPISGHTALYWYRQSLGQGLEFLIYFQGNSAPDKSGLPSDRFSAERTGGSVSTLTIQRTQQEDSAVYLCASSRFPGQGAGEQYFGPGTRLTVT.

This clonotype was counted a few times. The chain links TRBV5-1 to TRBJ2-3; 8 bases are a match to TRBD1. Germline V gene data show CDR1 as SGHRS and CDR2 as YFSETQ. J lost 0 bases, V lost 4 bases, and 10 bases had no gene match. The CDR3 is made up of 17 amino acids. CDR3 region: CASSRIPGTGSTDTQYF. CDR3 nucleotide sequence: TGCGCCAGCAGCAGAATCCCCGGGACAGGAAGCACAGATACGCAGTATTTT. Full variable domain (rest looked up from reference TRBV5-1 and TRBJ2-3): KAGVTQTPRYLIKTRGQQVTLSCSPISGHRSVSWYQQTPGQGLQFLFEYFSETQRNKGNFPGRFSGRQFSNSRSEMNVSTLELGDSALYLCASSRIPGTGSTDTQYFGPGTRLTVL.

The chain is built from TRBV5-4 and TRBJ2-2, with a possible D match to TRBD1 (5 bases). Germline V gene sequence: CDR1 SGHNT, CDR2 YYREEE (reference sequence). V lost 1 base to trimming and J lost 0 bases, with 10 bases between them. CDR3 length: 16 amino acids. CDR3 amino acids: CASSLFRRANTGELFF. CDR3 nucleotide sequence: TGTGCCAGCAGCTTGTTTCGCAGGGCGAACACCGGGGAGCTGTTTTTT.

About this clonotype itself: Just one base apart from a much larger clone, this may be a read error. The rearrangement joins TRBV20-1 to TRBJ2-1, with 7 bases matching TRBD2. V lost 0 bases, J lost 1 base, and 24 bases stayed unmatched. The germline CDR1 and CDR2 sequences are DFQATT and SNEGSKA (reference sequence). This CDR3 region has 22 residues. The CDR3 reads CSARDPNKPLAEGPSSYNEQFF. The CDR3 nucleotides read TGCAGTGCTAGAGACCCCAATAAGCCCCTAGCGGAAGGGCCCTCATCCTACAATGAGCAGTTCTTC.

This clonotype appeared many times. The J gene is TRBJ2-7, the V gene TRBV20-1; no reliable D call. The CDR3 has 13 amino acids. The V gene's germline CDR1 is DFQATT and CDR2 SNEGSKA (reference sequence). Trimming left V 2 bases short and J 1 base short, with 9 bases between. The CDR3 bases are TGCAGTGCTAGAACACCTTTTTCCTACGAGCAGTACTTC. Translating it yields CSARTPFSYEQYF.

This clonotype came up a few times. CDR3: CASSILPTGVEQYF. The CDR3 bases are TGTGCCAGTAGTATACTTCCAACGGGCGTCGAGCAGTACTTC. The J gene is TRBJ2-7, the V gene TRBV19; D not certain. The CDR3 has 14 residues. Germline V lookup: CDR1 LNHDA, CDR2 SQIVND (reference sequence). V lost 2 bases to trimming and J lost 6 bases, with 14 bases between them.

This chain joins TRBV5-5 and TRBJ2-3; TRBD1 aligns across 7 bases. CDR3 length: 17 residues. The ends lost 6 bases at V and 2 bases at J; junction bases unmatched: 15. Per germline, CDR1 SGHKS and CDR2 YYEKEE (reference sequence). Here the CDR3 reads CASITPPGQYATDTQYF. In DNA, the CDR3 is TGTGCCAGCATCACGCCCCCGGGACAGTATGCCACAGATACGCAGTATTTT.

The chain couples TRBV11-2 to TRBJ2-7, with 8 bases identical to TRBD1. The CDR3 runs 14 residues. The germline V gene has CDR1 SGHAT and CDR2 FQNNGV. The J segment lost 6 bases and the V segment lost 1 base, leaving 5 bases of the junction unmatched. The CDR3 region has the DNA TGTGCCAGCAGCTTAGGACAGGGGTTAGGCGAGCAGTACTTC. As protein: CASSLGQGLGEQYF.

There are many counts of this clonotype. CDR3 in DNA: TGTGCCAGTAGTATCACAGGGGACACTGAAGCTTTCTTT. It codes for CASSITGDTEAFF. The V call is TRBV19, the J call TRBJ1-1, with 7 positions matching TRBD1. This CDR3 contains 13 residues. V shed 3 bases and J 3 bases; nucleotides not matched to a gene: 1. Per the germline V gene, CDR1 is LNHDA and CDR2 is SQIVND (reference sequence).

This clonotype came up a few times. The gene calls are TRBV5-1 and TRBJ2-5; D unclear. V was clipped by 0 bases and J by 2 bases, with 11 bases between them. From germline, CDR1 is SGHRS and CDR2 YFSETQ. CDR3 size: 15 residues. The chain's CDR3 is CASSLGSGHQETQYF. As DNA, the CDR3 is TGCGCCAGCAGCTTGGGGTCAGGTCATCAAGAGACCCAGTACTTC.

V and J are TRBV30 and TRBJ1-1; 7 bases fit TRBD1. The germline V gene encodes CDR1 GTSNPN and CDR2 SVGIG (reference sequence). The V gene end was trimmed by 3 bases and the J gene end by 1 base; junction bases not matched to a gene: 2. The CDR3 is 13 residues long. CDR3 DNA: TGTGCCTGGAGGGGACAGCCGAACACTGAAGCTTTCTTT. It is translated as CAWRGQPNTEAFF.

This clonotype was seen repeatedly, ten times or more. V is TRBV5-1 and J is TRBJ2-3; D gene ambiguous. The V gene's germline CDR1 is SGHRS and CDR2 YFSETQ. The CDR3 loop spans 12 amino acids. The V gene lost 0 bases and the J gene lost 6 bases, with 5 bases spanning the gap. CDR3 DNA: TGCGCCAGCAGCTTGGCCTTGGATACGCAGTATTTT. It translates to CASSLALDTQYF.

This clonotype came up a few times. CDR3 sequence: CASSLRSAGTDTQYF. The CDR3 DNA is TGTGCCAGCAGCTTAAGGTCGGCGGGAACAGATACGCAGTATTTT. This chain uses TRBV11-2 with TRBJ2-3; maybe TRBD2 (6 bases). The CDR3 contains 15 residues. V was pared by 2 bases and J by 3 bases, with 12 bases between. Germline values: CDR1 SGHAT, CDR2 FQNNGV.

This clonotype was recorded a few times. Here the CDR3 reads CASSQVRGRGSTGELFF. The CDR3 DNA sequence: TGCGCCAGCAGCCAAGTACGCGGGAGAGGAAGTACCGGGGAGCTGTTTTTT. The chain is built from TRBV4-1 and TRBJ2-2, with 7 positions matching TRBD2. CDR3 length: 17 residues. Germline assignment: CDR1 MGHRA and CDR2 YSYEKL. The trim removed 1 base at V and 5 bases at J, leaving 10 bases unmatched.

This rearrangement joins TRBV28 to TRBJ1-3; 9 bases agree with TRBD1. This CDR3 comprises 14 residues. The V segment lost 5 bases and the J segment 7 bases; nucleotides outside the gene matches: 6. Germline V CDR1 and CDR2: MDHEN, SYDVKM. The CDR3 spells CASSIPGQGNTIYF. The CDR3, as DNA: TGTGCCAGCAGTATACCGGGACAGGGTAACACCATATATTTT.